The clone carrying this T cell receptor (beta chain) was detected only a few times. The repertoire was sequenced with immunoSEQ multiplex PCR; TCRdb's copy has only in-frame clones and lacks some. The sample includes over 45,000 clones, around 86% of them seen just once. This sample is part of a study of blood T cell repertoires in COVID-19. About the study: Acute and convalescent COVID-19 specimens originated in the United States, Italy and Spain.

V lost 4 bases to trimming and J lost 6 bases; unmatched junction nucleotides: 6. The CDR3 extends over 13 amino acids. The germline CDR1 and CDR2 sequences are SGDLS and YYNGEE. This clonotype was sampled from a woman over 75 with acute or convalescent COVID-19. Sequenced: peripheral blood. This sequence joins TRBV9 and TRBJ2-7; 8 bases line up with TRBD1. In nucleotides, the CDR3 is TGTGCCAGCAGCCCCCGACAGGGGACCGAGCAGTACTTC. Translating gives CASSPRQGTEQYF.